The source of this TCR beta chain is a study of tumor-infiltrating lymphocytes in primary liver carcinoma. Points from the study as a whole: Tumors and blood were compared for top-250-clone fraction, and tumors had the significantly higher value (p = 0.039). Bulk samples went unsorted, so CD4+ and CD8+ repertoires were not compared.

V trimming: 6 bases; J trimming: 5 bases; junction bases outside the gene matches: 5. In germline, CDR1 is MNHEY, CDR2 SVGEGT. This CDR3 region has 14 residues. This clonotype appeared many times. Its matching antigen is unknown. TCR beta cDNA came from approximately 540 ng total RNA, primed with a constant-region primer. Each TCR beta library was derived from three nested multiplex PCR rounds that employed slightly modified ARM-PCR. Both of the initial two PCR rounds ran for roughly 10 cycles and employed TRBV1-TRBV30 forward primers alongside a C-beta reverse primer. TCRdb reanalysed the multiplex PCR reads using MiXCR and keeps one entry per CDR3 protein. Of about 200,000 distinct CDR3 sequences listed, approximately 65% are singletons. Both blood RNA, taken from unsorted whole blood, and germline DNA were extracted.

The chain is built from TRBV6-2 or TRBV6-3 and TRBJ2-3; 10 bases are shared with TRBD1. The sequenced sample was peripheral blood. The clonotype originates from an older woman with primary liver carcinoma and hepatitis B virus infection. CDR3: CASRRQGARDTQYF. CDR3 DNA sequence: TGTGCCAGCAGACGACAGGGGGCCCGAGATACGCAGTATTTT.